The T cell receptor (beta chain) described here comes from a study of T cell responses to AZD1222 COVID-19 vaccine. Using immunoSEQ multiplex PCR, the repertoire was profiled, and TCRdb retains in-frame clones only, with some absent. The sample is made up of around 150,000 clones, and the top ten hold about 2.2% of it. The study, taken as a whole, reports: All repertoire sampling was performed exclusively after the peak T cell response. Regions left unmutated in variants are reportedly the target of nearly half of spike-specific TCRs. Only a handful of people who got AZD1222 tested seropositive at baseline.

Trimming pared 1 base from V and 4 bases from J, leaving 7 bases between. The CDR3 consists of 13 residues. Germline values: CDR1 SNHLY, CDR2 FYNNEI. In the case of this clone: Its antigen remains unknown.

The TCR was taken from an adult in good health. This chain connects TRBV2 to TRBJ1-2; D ambiguous. The specimen sequenced was peripheral blood. The CDR3 DNA is TGTGCCAGCAGTGAAGGGGGATCCTATGGCTACACCTTC. It encodes CASSEGGSYGYTF.